Following are 10 T cell receptor beta chains from one sample sequenced in a study of Ad26.COV2.S vaccination and SARS-CoV-2 variants. The sample's treatment: around 19 received Ad26.COV2.S at low or high dose, single or two shots; five or six received placebo; per-sample allocation not given. Following the first vaccine or placebo injection, samples were taken on day 63. Produced via immunoSEQ multiplex PCR; TCRdb's table is partial and in-frame only. The sample lists a few hundred thousand clones, about 90% seen once, with around 1.7% in the top ten. Sequencing used peripheral blood, obtained in a trial of Ad26.COV2.S vaccine versus placebo. Source of these receptors: a person aged 18 to 65 who received the Ad26.COV2.S COVID-19 vaccine or a placebo.

This chain joins TRBV6-1 and TRBJ2-1; possibly TRBD2 for D (5 bases). CDR1 and CDR2 (germline): MNHNS, SASEGT. The CDR3 loop spans 16 amino acids. With 2 bases removed from V and 0 bases from J, the gap between germline ends came to 11 bases. CDR3 amino acids: CASSERGKSSYNEQFF. Here the CDR3 DNA reads TGTGCCAGCAGTGAACGAGGGAAGAGCTCCTACAATGAGCAGTTCTTC.

V is TRBV2 and J is TRBJ2-7, with 10 bases identical to TRBD2. Losses at the gene ends were 6 bases for V and 0 bases for J; bases not matched to a gene: 11. The CDR3 runs 17 residues. Looked up from germline, CDR1 is SNHLY and CDR2 is FYNNEI. CDR3 in amino acids: CASRAYFSGGISYEQYF. DNA of the CDR3: TGTGCCAGCAGAGCATATTTTAGCGGGGGGATCTCCTACGAGCAGTACTTC.

This clone was found once. The chain is built from TRBV15 and TRBJ1-3; tentative D call: TRBD1 (5 bases). The V end was cut by 1 base, the J end by 0 bases, with 13 bases between. Germline assignment: CDR1 LNHNV and CDR2 YYDKDF (reference sequence). This CDR3 is 17 amino acids long. CDR3 loop: CATSRGRTRISGNTIYF. CDR3 in DNA: TGTGCCACCAGCAGAGGCCGGACACGCATCTCTGGAAACACCATATATTTT.

The V gene is TRBV4-1, the J gene TRBJ1-4, with unresolved D. The CDR3 extends over 13 amino acids. The V gene lost 0 bases and the J gene lost 8 bases, with 7 bases spanning the gap. CDR1 is MGHRA and CDR2 is YSYEKL in the germline V gene. CDR3 in amino acids: CASSQDRREKLFF. The CDR3 bases are TGCGCCAGCAGCCAAGATCGGAGGGAAAAACTGTTTTTT.

V gene TRBV15 combines with J gene TRBJ1-5; D not resolved. The ends were cut back, 1 base at V and 4 bases at J, with 11 bases in the middle. Germline loops: CDR1 LNHNV, CDR2 YYDKDF (reference sequence). CDR3 length: 15 amino acids. This chain's CDR3 is CATSRARMGNQPQHF. As DNA, the CDR3 is TGTGCCACCAGCAGAGCGAGGATGGGGAATCAGCCCCAGCATTTT.

The V and J genes are TRBV30 and TRBJ2-2, with TRBD1 identical over 7 bases. This CDR3 is 13 amino acids long. Germline CDR1 is GTSNPN and CDR2 is SVGIG (reference sequence). V lost 3 bases and J lost 8; bases outside the gene matches: 6. CDR3 region: CAWRQGNWGELFF. The CDR3 region has the DNA TGTGCCTGGAGACAGGGGAACTGGGGGGAGCTGTTTTTT.

V is TRBV2 and J is TRBJ1-2, with 8 positions matching TRBD1. The CDR3 consists of 15 residues. Germline V gene sequence: CDR1 SNHLY, CDR2 FYNNEI. Trimming cost V 4 bases and J 4 bases; bases outside gene matches: 8. Here the CDR3 DNA reads TGTGCCAGCAGTGGGCCCGGGACAGGTTTCTATGGCTACACCTTC. It yields the protein CASSGPGTGFYGYTF. Full variable domain (outside the CDR3, taken from reference TRBV2 and TRBJ1-2): EPEVTQTPSHQVTQMGQEVILRCVPISNHLYFYWYRQILGQKVEFLVSFYNNEISEKSEIFDDQFSVERPDGSNFTLKIRSTKLEDSAMYFCASSGPGTGFYGYTFGSGTRLTVV.

The rearrangement uses TRBV10-3 and TRBJ2-3; D possibly uses TRBD1 or TRBD2 (6 bases each). The germline CDR1 and CDR2 sequences are ENHRY and SYGVKD. This CDR3 spans 15 amino acids. V was pared by 2 bases and J by 2 bases, with 11 bases between. The CDR3 region is CAISEIGGPTDTQYF. CDR3 coding DNA: TGTGCCATCAGTGAGATAGGGGGGCCCACAGATACGCAGTATTTT.

This chain connects TRBV7-2 to TRBJ2-1, with D possibly being TRBD1 (5 bases). The germline V gene has CDR1 SGHTA and CDR2 FQGNSA. V lost 2 bases, J lost 7 bases, and 18 bases lay in between. This CDR3 spans 16 amino acids. CDR3 sequence (DNA): TGTGCCAGCAGCTTATATTACGGCAGGGCATCAAATGAGCAGTTCTTC. Translation gives CASSLYYGRASNEQFF.

This chain connects TRBV6-2 or TRBV6-3 to TRBJ2-5; 7 bases align to TRBD2. The CDR3 consists of 13 residues. With V trimmed by 2 bases and J by 5 bases, 2 bases remained unmatched. The germline V gene has CDR1 MNHEY and CDR2 SVGEGT. The CDR3 here is CASSYPSGETQYF. The CDR3 bases are TGTGCCAGCAGTTACCCTAGCGGTGAGACCCAGTACTTC.